What follows describes a single TCR beta chain. The antigen remains undetermined. Sequencing was performed with immunoSEQ multiplex PCR; in TCRdb, only in-frame clones are kept and a portion is missing. Of approximately 60,000 clones in the sample, more than 95% were seen once. This sample was included in a study of brain T cells in children with intractable seizures. Notes on the study in general: Clones missing pre-surgery may reflect undersampling of that blood sample.

The ends lost 2 bases at V and 0 bases at J; junction bases unmatched: 3. The CDR3 consists of 15 residues. Germline values: CDR1 SEHNR, CDR2 FQNEAQ (reference sequence). This chain joins TRBV7-9 and TRBJ2-5, with 7 bases aligning to TRBD2. The specimen was peripheral blood, collected at surgery. The origin of this receptor is a boy younger than two with focal cortical dysplasia and intractable seizures. The CDR3 here is CASSLFSGYQETQYF. The DNA for the CDR3 is TGTGCCAGCAGCTTATTTAGCGGGTACCAAGAGACCCAGTACTTC. Based on the CDR3 plus reference TRBV7-9 and TRBJ2-5, the full variable domain is DTGVSQNPRHKITKRGQNVTFRCDPISEHNRLYWYRQTLGQGPEFLTYFQNEAQLEKSRLLSDRFSAERPKGSFSTLEIQRTEQGDSAMYLCASSLFSGYQETQYFGPGTRLLVL.